Listed below are T cell receptor beta chains from one sample, sequenced in a study of blood T cell repertoires in COVID-19. Sequencing used immunoSEQ multiplex PCR; TCRdb keeps in-frame clones, though not all of them. The data contain fewer than 20,000 clones, 85% to 90% of them singletons. The source material was peripheral blood. The receptor source for this set is a human donor in a cohort sampled during active COVID-19. CDR3s include the opening cysteine and the closing phenylalanine or tryptophan. The D gene is left open where the match is weak. Size is stated for part of the rows, as once, few or many counts, or as a class when the clone is expanded.

abundance | j_gene | v_gene | d_gene | CDR3nt | CDR3aa
once | TRBJ2-1 | TRBV7-3 | NA | TGTGCCAGCAGCACCGGGACCGGGGGAGGTAATGAGCAGTTCTTC | CASSTGTGGGNEQFF
few | TRBJ1-2 | TRBV6-1 | NA | TGTGCCAGCAGTGAAGCGATAGAAGCTGGCTACACCTTC | CASSEAIEAGYTF
NA | TRBJ2-3 | TRBV13 | TRBD1 | TGTGCCAGCAGCGCGTGGGACAGATCTAGCACAGATACGCAGTATTTT | CASSAWDRSSTDTQYF
NA | TRBJ1-1 | TRBV10-3 | NA | TGTGCCATCAGGACTCACAGGGAAGAAGCTTTCTTT | CAIRTHREEAFF
NA | TRBJ1-2 | TRBV7-9 | NA | TGTGCCAGCAGCTTAGCCGGGATGATTTATGGCTACACCTTC | CASSLAGMIYGYTF
once | TRBJ2-7 | TRBV5-1 | NA | TGCGCCAGCAGCAGGCAGGGGGAGCAGTACTTC | CASSRQGEQYF
once | TRBJ2-1 | TRBV5-4 | TRBD1 | TGTGCCAGCAGCTCAGGCCTGGGCGGGGACAGGTTGGGTGAGCAGTTCTTC | CASSSGLGGDRLGEQFF
NA | TRBJ2-3 | TRBV7-3 | TRBD1 | TGTGCCAGCAGCAACCCGGGACAGGGAGCCGCAGATACGCAGTATTTT | CASSNPGQGAADTQYF
NA | TRBJ1-3 | TRBV28 | NA | TGTGCCAGCAGTTTGCGGGAAAACTCTGGAAACACCATATATTTT | CASSLRENSGNTIYF
NA | TRBJ1-1 | TRBV12-5 | NA | TGTGCTAGTGGTTTCGGAGACAGGATGAACACTGAAGCTTTCTTT | CASGFGDRMNTEAFF
NA | TRBJ2-2 | TRBV11-2 | TRBD1 | TGTGCCAGCAGCTCCCGAAGGGGGGACAGGGTTTCGAACACCGGGGAGCTGTTTTTT | CASSSRRGDRVSNTGELFF
NA | TRBJ1-1 | TRBV7-8 | NA | TGTGCCAGCAGCTTCTCACAGGGAGTTAGGACTGAAGCTTTCTTT | CASSFSQGVRTEAFF
NA | TRBJ1-1 | TRBV28 | NA | TGTGCCAGCGCAGTCAGGGTGGGGAACACTGAAGCTTTCTTT | CASAVRVGNTEAFF
NA | TRBJ1-5 | TRBV9 | TRBD1 | TGTGCCAGCAGCATGACAGGGGGCTTCGGTCAGCCCCAGCATTTT | CASSMTGGFGQPQHF
NA | TRBJ1-1 | TRBV7-8 | NA | TGTGCCAGCAGCTTAGTAGAAGGGACAAACACTGAAGCTTTCTTT | CASSLVEGTNTEAFF
NA | TRBJ2-1 | TRBV27 | TRBD2 | TGTGCCAGCAGATTGGCGGGAGGCGCCTACAATGAGCAGTTCTTC | CASRLAGGAYNEQFF
NA | TRBJ1-4 | TRBV19 | NA | TGTGCCAGTAGTACACAGATAACTAATGAAAAACTGTTTTTT | CASSTQITNEKLFF
NA | TRBJ2-7 | TRBV5-1 | NA | TGCGCCAGCAGCCCAGGGGGGACAGTGAGCTCCTACGAGCAGTACTTC | CASSPGGTVSSYEQYF
once | TRBJ2-1 | TRBV27 | TRBD2 | TGTGCCAGCAGTTTTTTAGCGGGAGCGGGCGCCTACAATGAGCAGTTCTTC | CASSFLAGAGAYNEQFF